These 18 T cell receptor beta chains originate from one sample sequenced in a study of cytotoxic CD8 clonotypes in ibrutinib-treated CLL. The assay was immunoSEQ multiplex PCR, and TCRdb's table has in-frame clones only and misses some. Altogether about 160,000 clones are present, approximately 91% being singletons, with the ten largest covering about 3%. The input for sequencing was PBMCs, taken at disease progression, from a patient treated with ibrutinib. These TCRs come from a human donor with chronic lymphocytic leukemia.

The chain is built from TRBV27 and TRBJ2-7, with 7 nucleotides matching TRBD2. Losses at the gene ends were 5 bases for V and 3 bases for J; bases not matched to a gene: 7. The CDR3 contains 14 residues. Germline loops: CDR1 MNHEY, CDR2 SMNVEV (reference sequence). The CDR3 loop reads CASSEATSDYEQYF. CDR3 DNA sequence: TGTGCCAGCAGTGAAGCAACTAGCGACTACGAGCAGTACTTC.

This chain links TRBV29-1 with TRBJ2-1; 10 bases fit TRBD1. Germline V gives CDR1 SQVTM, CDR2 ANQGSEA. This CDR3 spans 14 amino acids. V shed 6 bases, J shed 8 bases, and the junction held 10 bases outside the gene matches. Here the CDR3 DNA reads TGCAGCGTCGGACCGGGACAGGGGATCTATGAGCAGTTCTTC. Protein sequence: CSVGPGQGIYEQFF.

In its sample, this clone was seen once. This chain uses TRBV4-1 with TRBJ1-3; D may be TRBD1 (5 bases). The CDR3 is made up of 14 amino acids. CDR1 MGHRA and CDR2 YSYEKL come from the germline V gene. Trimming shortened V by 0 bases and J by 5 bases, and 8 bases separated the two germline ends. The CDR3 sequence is CASSQDEGRNTIYF. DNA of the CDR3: TGCGCCAGCAGCCAAGATGAGGGGCGAAACACCATATATTTT.

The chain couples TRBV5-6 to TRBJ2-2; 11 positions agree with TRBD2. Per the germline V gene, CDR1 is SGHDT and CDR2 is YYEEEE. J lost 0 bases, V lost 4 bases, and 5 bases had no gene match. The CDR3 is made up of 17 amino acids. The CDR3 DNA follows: TGTGCCAGCAGCCCACCTAGCGGGAGGTCGAACACCGGGGAGCTGTTTTTT. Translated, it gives CASSPPSGRSNTGELFF.

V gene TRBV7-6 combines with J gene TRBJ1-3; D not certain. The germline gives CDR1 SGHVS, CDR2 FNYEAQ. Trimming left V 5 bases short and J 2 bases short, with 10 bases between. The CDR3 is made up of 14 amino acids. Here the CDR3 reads CASSTDPTGNTIYF. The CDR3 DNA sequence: TGTGCCAGCAGCACGGACCCTACTGGAAACACCATATATTTT.

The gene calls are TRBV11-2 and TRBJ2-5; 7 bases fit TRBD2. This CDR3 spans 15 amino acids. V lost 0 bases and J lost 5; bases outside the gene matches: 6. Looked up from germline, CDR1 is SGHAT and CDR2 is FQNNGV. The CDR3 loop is CASSLDGLVRETQYF. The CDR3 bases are TGTGCCAGCAGCTTAGACGGACTAGTTCGGGAGACCCAGTACTTC.

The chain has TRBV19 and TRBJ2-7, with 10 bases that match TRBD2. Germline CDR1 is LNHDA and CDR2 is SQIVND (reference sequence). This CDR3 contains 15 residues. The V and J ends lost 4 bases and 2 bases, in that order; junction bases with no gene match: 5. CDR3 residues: CASSRTSGDTYEQYF. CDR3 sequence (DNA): TGTGCCAGTAGTAGGACTAGCGGAGATACCTACGAGCAGTACTTC.

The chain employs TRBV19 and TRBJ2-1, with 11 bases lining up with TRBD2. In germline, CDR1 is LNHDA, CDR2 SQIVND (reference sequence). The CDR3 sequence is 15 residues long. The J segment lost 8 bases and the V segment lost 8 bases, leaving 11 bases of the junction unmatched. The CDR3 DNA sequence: TGTGCCAGTGCTGAATCTAGCGGGAGGTTCGATGAGCAGTTCTTC. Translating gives CASAESSGRFDEQFF. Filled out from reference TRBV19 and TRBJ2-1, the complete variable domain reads DGGITQSPKYLFRKEGQNVTLSCEQNLNHDAMYWYRQDPGQGLRLIYYSQIVNDFQKGDIAEGYSVSREKKESFPLTVTSAQKNPTAFYLCASAESSGRFDEQFFGPGTRLTVL.

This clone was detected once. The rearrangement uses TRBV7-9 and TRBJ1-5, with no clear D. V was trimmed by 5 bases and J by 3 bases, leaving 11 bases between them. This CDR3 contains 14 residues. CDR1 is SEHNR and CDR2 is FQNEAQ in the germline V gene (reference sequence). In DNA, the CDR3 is TGTGCCAGCAGCGGTGGGCCGTCCAATCAGCCCCAGCATTTT. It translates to CASSGGPSNQPQHF. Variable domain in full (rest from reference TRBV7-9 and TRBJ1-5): DTGVSQNPRHKITKRGQNVTFRCDPISEHNRLYWYRQTLGQGPEFLTYFQNEAQLEKSRLLSDRFSAERPKGSFSTLEIQRTEQGDSAMYLCASSGGPSNQPQHFGDGTRLSIL.

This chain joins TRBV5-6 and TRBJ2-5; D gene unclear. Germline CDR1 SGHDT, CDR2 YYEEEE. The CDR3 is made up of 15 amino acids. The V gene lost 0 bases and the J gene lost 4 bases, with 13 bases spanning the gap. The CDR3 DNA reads TGTGCCAGCAGCTTGGTCTCGGTAAACGGAGAGACCCAGTACTTC. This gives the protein CASSLVSVNGETQYF.

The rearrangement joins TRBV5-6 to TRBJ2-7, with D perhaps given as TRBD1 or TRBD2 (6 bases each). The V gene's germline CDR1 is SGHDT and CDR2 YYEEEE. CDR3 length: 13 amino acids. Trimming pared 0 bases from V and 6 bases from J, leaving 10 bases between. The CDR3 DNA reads TGTGCCAGCAGCTTGGCCTGGGGGGCCGAGCAGTACTTC. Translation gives CASSLAWGAEQYF.

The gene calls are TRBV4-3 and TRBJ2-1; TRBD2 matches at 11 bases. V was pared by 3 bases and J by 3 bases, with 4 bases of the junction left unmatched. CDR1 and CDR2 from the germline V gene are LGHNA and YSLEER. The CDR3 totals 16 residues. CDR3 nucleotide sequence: TGCGCCAGCAGCCAGACCGGGACTAGCGGCTACAATGAGCAGTTCTTC. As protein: CASSQTGTSGYNEQFF.

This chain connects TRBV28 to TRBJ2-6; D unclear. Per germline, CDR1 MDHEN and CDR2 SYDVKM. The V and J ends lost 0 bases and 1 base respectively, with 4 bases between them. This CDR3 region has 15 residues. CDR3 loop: CASSLWGSGANVLTF. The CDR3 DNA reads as TGTGCCAGCAGTTTATGGGGTTCTGGGGCCAACGTCCTGACTTTC.

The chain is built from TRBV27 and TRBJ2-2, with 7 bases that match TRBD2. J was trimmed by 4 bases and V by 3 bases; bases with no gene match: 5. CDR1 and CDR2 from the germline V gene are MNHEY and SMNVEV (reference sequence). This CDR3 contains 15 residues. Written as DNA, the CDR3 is TGTGCCAGCAGTTTTGGGGGAGGGTTCACCGGGGAGCTGTTTTTT. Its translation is CASSFGGGFTGELFF.

CDR3 coding DNA: TGTGCCAGCTCACCACGGACAGGGGGGGATACGCAGTATTTT. Encoded protein: CASSPRTGGDTQYF. V gene TRBV18 combines with J gene TRBJ2-3, with 10 positions matching TRBD1. The CDR3 totals 14 residues. V lost 1 base, J lost 6 bases, and 1 base stayed unmatched. Germline CDR1 reads KGHSH; CDR2 reads LQKENI.

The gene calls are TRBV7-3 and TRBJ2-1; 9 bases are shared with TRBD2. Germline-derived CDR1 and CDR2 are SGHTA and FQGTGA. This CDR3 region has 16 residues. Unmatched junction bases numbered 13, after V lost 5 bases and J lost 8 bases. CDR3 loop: CASSLNAGTSFHEQFF. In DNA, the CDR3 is TGTGCCAGCAGCCTAAACGCGGGGACTAGCTTCCATGAGCAGTTCTTC.

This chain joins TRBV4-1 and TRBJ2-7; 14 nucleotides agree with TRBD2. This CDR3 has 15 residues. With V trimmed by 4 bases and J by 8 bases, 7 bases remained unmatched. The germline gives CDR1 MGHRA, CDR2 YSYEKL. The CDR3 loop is CASSRLGLAGDKQYF. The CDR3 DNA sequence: TGCGCCAGCAGCCGTCTGGGACTAGCGGGAGACAAGCAGTACTTC.

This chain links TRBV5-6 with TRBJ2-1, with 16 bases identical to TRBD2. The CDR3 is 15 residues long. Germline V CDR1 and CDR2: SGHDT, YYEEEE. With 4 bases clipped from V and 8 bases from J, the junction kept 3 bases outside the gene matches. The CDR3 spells CASSPGTSGRDEQFF. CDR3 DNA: TGTGCCAGCAGCCCCGGGACTAGCGGGAGGGATGAGCAGTTCTTC.